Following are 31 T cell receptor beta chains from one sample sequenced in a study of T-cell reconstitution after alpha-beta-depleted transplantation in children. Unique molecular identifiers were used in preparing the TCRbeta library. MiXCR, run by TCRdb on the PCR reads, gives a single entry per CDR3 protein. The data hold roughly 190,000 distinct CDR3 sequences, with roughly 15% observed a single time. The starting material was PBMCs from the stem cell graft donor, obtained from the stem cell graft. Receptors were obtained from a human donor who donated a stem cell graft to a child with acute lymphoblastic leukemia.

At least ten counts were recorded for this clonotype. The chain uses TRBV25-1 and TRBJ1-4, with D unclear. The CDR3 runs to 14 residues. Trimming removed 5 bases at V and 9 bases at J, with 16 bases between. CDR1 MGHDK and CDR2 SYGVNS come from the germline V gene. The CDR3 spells CASSHSDSAQKLFF. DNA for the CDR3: TGTGCCAGCAGTCACAGCGATTCAGCGCAAAAACTGTTTTTT.

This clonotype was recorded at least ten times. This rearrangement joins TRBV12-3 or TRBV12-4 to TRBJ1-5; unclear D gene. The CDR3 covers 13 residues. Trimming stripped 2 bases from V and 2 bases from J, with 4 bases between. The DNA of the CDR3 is TGTGCCAGCAGTTTAATGGGCAATCAGCCCCAGCATTTT. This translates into CASSLMGNQPQHF.

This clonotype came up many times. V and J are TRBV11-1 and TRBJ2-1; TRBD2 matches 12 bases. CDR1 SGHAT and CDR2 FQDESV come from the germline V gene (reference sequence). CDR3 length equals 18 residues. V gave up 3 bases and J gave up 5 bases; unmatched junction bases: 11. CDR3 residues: CASSFRSSGRALNNEQFF. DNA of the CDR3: TGTGCCAGCAGCTTTAGGTCTAGCGGGAGGGCGCTTAACAATGAGCAGTTCTTC.

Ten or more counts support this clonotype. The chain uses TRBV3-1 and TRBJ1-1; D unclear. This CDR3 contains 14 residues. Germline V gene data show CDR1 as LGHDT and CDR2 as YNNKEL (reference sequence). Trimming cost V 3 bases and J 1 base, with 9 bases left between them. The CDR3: CASSQSDGNTEAFF. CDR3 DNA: TGTGCCAGCAGCCAGTCTGACGGGAACACTGAAGCTTTCTTT.

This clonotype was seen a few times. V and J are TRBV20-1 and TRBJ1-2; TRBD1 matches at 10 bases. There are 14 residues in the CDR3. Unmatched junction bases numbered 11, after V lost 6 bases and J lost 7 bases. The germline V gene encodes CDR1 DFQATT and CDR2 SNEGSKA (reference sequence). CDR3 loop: CSAIYGTGDPGYTF. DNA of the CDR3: TGCAGTGCGATATACGGGACAGGGGATCCTGGCTACACCTTC.

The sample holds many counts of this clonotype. The DNA of the CDR3 is TGTGCCAGCAGTGAAGCGGGTCCCACCCAGTACTTC. Protein sequence: CASSEAGPTQYF. The genes are TRBV2 and TRBJ2-5, with D uncertain. Per the germline V gene, CDR1 is SNHLY and CDR2 is FYNNEI. V shed 0 bases and J shed 8 bases, with 7 bases lying between them. The CDR3 spans 12 residues.

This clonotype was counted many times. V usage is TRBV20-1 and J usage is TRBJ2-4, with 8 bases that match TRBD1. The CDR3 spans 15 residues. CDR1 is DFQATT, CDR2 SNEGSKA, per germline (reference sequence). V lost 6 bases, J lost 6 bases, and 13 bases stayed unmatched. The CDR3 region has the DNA TGCAGTGCGATGCCCGGGACAGGAGATACAAACATTCAGTACTTC. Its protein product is CSAMPGTGDTNIQYF.

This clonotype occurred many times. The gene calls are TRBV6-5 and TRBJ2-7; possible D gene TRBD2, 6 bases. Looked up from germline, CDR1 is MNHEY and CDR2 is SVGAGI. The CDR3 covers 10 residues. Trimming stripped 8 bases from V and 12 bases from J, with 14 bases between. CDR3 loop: CASRGISVYF. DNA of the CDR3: TGTGCCAGCCGCGGGATAAGTGTGTACTTC.

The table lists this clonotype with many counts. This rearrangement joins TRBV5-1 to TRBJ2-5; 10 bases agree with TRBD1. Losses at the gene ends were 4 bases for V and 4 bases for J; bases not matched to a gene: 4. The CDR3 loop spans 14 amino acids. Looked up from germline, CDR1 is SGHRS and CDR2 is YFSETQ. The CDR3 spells CASSRDRGGETQYF. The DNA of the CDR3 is TGCGCCAGCAGCCGGGACAGGGGAGGAGAGACCCAGTACTTC.

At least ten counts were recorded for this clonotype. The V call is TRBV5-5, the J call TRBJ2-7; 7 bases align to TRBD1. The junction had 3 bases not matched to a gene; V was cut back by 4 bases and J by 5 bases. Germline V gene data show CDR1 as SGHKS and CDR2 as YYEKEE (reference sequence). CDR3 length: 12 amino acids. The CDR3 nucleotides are TGTGCCAGCAGCACGACAGGGAACGAGCAGTACTTC. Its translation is CASSTTGNEQYF.

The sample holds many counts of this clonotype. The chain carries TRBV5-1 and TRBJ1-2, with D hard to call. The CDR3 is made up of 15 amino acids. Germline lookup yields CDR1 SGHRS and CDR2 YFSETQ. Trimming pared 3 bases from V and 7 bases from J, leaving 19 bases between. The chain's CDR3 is CASSSSLTSRAGYTF. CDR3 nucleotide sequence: TGCGCCAGCAGCTCCTCGCTGACATCTCGGGCTGGCTACACCTTC. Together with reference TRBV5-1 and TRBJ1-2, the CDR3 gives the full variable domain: KAGVTQTPRYLIKTRGQQVTLSCSPISGHRSVSWYQQTPGQGLQFLFEYFSETQRNKGNFPGRFSGRQFSNSRSEMNVSTLELGDSALYLCASSSSLTSRAGYTFGSGTRLTVV.

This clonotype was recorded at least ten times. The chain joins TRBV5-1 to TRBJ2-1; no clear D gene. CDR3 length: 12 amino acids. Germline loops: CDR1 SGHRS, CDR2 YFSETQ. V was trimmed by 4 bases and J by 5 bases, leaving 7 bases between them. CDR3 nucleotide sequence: TGCGCCAGCAGCAGGGAAAACAATGAGCAGTTCTTC. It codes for CASSRENNEQFF.

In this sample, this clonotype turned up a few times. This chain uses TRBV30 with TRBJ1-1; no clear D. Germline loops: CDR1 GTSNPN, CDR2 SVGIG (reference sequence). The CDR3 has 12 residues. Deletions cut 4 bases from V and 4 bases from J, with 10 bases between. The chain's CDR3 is CAWKGFATEAFF. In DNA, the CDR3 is TGTGCCTGGAAGGGTTTCGCCACTGAAGCTTTCTTT.

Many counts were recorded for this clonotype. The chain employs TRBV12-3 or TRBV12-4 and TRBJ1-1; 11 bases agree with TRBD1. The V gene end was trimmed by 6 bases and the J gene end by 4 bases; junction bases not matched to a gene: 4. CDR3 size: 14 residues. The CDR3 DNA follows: TGTGCCAGCAGGTGGGACAGGGGGAGCACTGAAGCTTTCTTT. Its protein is CASRWDRGSTEAFF.

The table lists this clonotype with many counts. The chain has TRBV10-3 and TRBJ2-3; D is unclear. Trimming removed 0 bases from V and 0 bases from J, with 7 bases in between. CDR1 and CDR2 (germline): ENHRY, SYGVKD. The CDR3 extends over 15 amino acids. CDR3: CAISESMSSTDTQYF. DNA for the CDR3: TGTGCCATCAGTGAGTCGATGTCTAGCACAGATACGCAGTATTTT.

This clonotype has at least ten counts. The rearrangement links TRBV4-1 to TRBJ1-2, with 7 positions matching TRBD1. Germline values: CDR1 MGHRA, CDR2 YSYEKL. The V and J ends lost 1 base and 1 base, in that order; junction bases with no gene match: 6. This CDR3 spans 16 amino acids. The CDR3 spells CASSQVKDRFNYGYTF. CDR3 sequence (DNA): TGCGCCAGCAGCCAAGTGAAGGACAGGTTTAACTATGGCTACACCTTC.

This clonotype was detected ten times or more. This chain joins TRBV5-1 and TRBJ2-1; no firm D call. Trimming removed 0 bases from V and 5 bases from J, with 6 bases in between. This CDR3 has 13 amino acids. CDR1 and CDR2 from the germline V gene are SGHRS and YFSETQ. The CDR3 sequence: CASSLDDHNEQFF. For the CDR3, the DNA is TGCGCCAGCAGCTTGGACGACCACAATGAGCAGTTCTTC. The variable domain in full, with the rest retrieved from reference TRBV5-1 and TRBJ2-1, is KAGVTQTPRYLIKTRGQQVTLSCSPISGHRSVSWYQQTPGQGLQFLFEYFSETQRNKGNFPGRFSGRQFSNSRSEMNVSTLELGDSALYLCASSLDDHNEQFFGPGTRLTVL.

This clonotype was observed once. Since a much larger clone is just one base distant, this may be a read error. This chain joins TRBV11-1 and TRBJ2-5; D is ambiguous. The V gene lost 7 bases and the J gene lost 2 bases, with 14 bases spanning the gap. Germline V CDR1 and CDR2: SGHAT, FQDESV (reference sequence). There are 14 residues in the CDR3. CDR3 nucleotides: TGTGCCAGCAACCTAGGCAGCAATCAAGAGACCCAGTACTTC. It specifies CASNLGSNQETQYF.

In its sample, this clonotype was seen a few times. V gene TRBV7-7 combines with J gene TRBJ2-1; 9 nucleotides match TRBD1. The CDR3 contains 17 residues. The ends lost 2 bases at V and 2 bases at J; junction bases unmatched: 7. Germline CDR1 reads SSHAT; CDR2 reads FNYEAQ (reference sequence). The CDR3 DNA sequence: TGTGCCAGCAGCTTAATGCGCCGGGACAGGGCCTACAATGAGCAGTTCTTC. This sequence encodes CASSLMRRDRAYNEQFF.

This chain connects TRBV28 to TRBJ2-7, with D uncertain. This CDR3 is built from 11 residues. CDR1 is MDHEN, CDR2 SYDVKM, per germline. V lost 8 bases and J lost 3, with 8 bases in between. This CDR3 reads CASGLRYEQYF. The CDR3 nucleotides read TGTGCCAGCGGCCTCCGCTACGAGCAGTACTTC.

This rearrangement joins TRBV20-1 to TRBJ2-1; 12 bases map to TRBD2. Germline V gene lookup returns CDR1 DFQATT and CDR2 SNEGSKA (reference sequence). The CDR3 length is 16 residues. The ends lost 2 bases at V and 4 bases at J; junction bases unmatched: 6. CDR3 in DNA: TGCAGTGCTAGACCTAGCGGGAGGGCCTCTTACAATGAGCAGTTCTTC. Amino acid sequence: CSARPSGRASYNEQFF.

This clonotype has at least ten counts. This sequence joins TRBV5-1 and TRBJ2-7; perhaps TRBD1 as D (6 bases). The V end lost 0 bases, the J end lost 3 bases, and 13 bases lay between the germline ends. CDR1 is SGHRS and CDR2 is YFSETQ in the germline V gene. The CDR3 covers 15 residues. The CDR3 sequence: CASSLVAGVNYEQYF. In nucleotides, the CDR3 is TGCGCCAGCAGCTTGGTCGCAGGGGTAAACTACGAGCAGTACTTC.

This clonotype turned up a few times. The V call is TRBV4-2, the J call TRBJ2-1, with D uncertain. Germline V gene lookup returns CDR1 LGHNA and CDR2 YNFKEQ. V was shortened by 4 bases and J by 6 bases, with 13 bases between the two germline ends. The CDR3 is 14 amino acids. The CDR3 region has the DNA TGTGCCAGCAGCCGACATAGTAGCACCAATGAGCAGTTCTTC. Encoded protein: CASSRHSSTNEQFF.

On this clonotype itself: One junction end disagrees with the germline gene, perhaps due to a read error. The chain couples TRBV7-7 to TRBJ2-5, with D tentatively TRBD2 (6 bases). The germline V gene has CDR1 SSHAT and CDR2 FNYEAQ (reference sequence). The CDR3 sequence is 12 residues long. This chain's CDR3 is CASSRGQETQYF. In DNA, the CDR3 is TGTGCTAGCAGTCGGGGGCAAGAGACCCAGTACTTC. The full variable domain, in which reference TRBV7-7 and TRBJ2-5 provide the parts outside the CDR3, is GAGVSQSPRYKVTKRGQDVTLRCDPISSHATLYWYQQALGQGPEFLTYFNYEAQPDKSGLPSDRFSAERPEGSISTLTIQRTEQRDSAMYRCASSRGQETQYFGPGTRLLVL.

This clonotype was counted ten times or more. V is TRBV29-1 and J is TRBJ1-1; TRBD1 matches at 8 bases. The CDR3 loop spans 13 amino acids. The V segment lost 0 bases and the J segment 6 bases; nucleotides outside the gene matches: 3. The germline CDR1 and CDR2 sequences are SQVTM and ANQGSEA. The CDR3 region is CSVEDTGGSEAFF. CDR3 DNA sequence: TGCAGCGTTGAAGATACAGGGGGGTCTGAAGCTTTCTTT.

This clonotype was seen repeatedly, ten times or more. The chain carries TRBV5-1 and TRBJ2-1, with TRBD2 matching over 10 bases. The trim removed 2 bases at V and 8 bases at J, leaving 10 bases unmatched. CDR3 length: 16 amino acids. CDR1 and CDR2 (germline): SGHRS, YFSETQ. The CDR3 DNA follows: TGCGCCAGCAGCTTTCTACCGGGACTAGCGAGGGATGAGCAGTTCTTC. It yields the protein CASSFLPGLARDEQFF.

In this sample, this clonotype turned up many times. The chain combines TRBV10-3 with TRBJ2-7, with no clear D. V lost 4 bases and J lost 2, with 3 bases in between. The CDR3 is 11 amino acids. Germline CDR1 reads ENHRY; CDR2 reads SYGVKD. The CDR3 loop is CAISGPYEQYF. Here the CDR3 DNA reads TGTGCCATCAGTGGACCCTACGAGCAGTACTTC.

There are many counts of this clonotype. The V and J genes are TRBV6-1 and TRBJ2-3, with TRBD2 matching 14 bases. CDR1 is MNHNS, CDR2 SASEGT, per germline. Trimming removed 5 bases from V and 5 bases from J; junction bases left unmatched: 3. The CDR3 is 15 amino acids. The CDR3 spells CASSPGTSGRDTQYF. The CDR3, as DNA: TGTGCCAGCAGTCCCGGGACTAGCGGGAGAGATACGCAGTATTTT.

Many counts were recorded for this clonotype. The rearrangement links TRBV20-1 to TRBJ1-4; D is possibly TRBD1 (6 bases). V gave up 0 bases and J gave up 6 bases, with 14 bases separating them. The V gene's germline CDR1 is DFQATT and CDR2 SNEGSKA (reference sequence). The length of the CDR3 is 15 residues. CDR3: CSARDNRASYEKLFF. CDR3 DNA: TGCAGTGCTAGAGACAACAGGGCGAGTTATGAAAAACTGTTTTTT.

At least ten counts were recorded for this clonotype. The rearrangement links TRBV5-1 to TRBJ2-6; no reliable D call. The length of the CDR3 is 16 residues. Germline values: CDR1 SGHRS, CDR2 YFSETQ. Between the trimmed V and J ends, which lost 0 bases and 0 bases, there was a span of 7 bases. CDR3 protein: CASSLDPPSGANVLTF. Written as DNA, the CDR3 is TGCGCCAGCAGCTTGGACCCTCCCTCTGGGGCCAACGTCCTGACTTTC.

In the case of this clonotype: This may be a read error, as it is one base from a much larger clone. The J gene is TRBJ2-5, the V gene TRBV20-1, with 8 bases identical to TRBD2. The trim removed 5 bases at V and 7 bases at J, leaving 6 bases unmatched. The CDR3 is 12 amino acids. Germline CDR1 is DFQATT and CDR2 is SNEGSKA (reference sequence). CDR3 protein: CSAWTSTGTQYF. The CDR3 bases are TGCAGTGCTTGGACTAGCACCGGGACCCAGTACTTC.